These 2 T cell receptor beta chains came from one sample sequenced in a study of blood T cell repertoires in COVID-19 (TCRdb year 2020). The method was the immunoSEQ multiplex PCR assay. TCRdb mirrors the immuneACCESS table, restricted to in-frame sequences. Some clones are absent from its copies; in checked studies, under half trace to an unresolved V gene, and the reason for the others is unknown. For this sample there are about 260,000 clones; about 88% appear just once. The ten biggest clones cover around 4.1% of the sample. The sample consisted of PBMCs or T cells enriched from blood (not recorded which). These receptor sequences come from a man aged 30 to 39 with acute COVID-19.

The V and J genes are TRBV27 and TRBJ2-1; 15 bases map to TRBD2. Germline trimming cut 1 base from V and 7 bases from J; bases unmatched to any gene: 2. The CDR3 loop spans 16 amino acids. Germline V gene sequence: CDR1 MNHEY, CDR2 SMNVEV (reference sequence). DNA for the CDR3: TGTGCCAGCAGTTTATTGGGGACTAGCGGGGGGAATGAGCAGTTCTTC. This codes for CASSLLGTSGGNEQFF.

This clone was detected a few times. This chain uses TRBV5-1 with TRBJ1-4, with unresolved D. V lost 0 bases and J 7 bases, leaving 13 bases between the germline ends. From germline, CDR1 is SGHRS and CDR2 YFSETQ. The length of the CDR3 is 15 residues. CDR3 in amino acids: CASSLGLSGFEKLFF. CDR3 nucleotides: TGCGCCAGCAGCTTGGGCTTGTCAGGCTTTGAAAAACTGTTTTTT.